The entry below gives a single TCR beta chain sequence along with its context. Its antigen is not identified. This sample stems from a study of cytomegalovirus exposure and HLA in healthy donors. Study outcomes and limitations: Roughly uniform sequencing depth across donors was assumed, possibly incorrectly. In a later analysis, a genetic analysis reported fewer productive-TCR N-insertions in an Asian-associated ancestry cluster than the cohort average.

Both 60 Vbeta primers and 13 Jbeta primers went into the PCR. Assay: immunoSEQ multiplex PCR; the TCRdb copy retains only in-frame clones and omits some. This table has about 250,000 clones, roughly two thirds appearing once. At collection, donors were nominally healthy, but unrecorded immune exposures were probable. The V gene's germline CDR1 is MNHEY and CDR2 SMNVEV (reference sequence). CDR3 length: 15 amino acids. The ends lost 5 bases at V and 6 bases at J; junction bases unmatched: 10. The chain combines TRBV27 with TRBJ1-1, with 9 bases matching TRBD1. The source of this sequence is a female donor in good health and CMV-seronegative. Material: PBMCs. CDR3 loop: CASSPGDRAASEAFF. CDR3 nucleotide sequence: TGTGCCAGCAGTCCGGGGGACAGGGCAGCATCTGAAGCTTTCTTT.